Below, 20 T cell receptor beta chains from the same sample are listed, as sequenced in a study of blood T cell repertoires in COVID-19 (dated by TCRdb to 2019 to 2021). The library came from the immunoSEQ multiplex PCR assay. Here the immuneACCESS table is served through TCRdb, limited to in-frame sequences with V and J called. Missing clones are a known gap in these copies; in checked studies unresolved V genes cover under half, and the rest lacks a known reason. The sample table lists around 370,000 clones, approximately 90% of them with a count of one. The ten largest account for around 3.5% of the sample. What was sequenced was peripheral blood. These receptors all stem from a young woman who had recovered from COVID-19.

The chain combines TRBV29-1 with TRBJ2-3; 11 bases align to TRBD1. Trimming took 4 bases from V and 4 from J; bases not matched to a gene: 7. Germline-derived CDR1 and CDR2 are SQVTM and ANQGSEA. CDR3 length equals 15 residues. CDR3 loop: CSVGPPGQGADTQYF. For the CDR3, the DNA is TGCAGCGTTGGCCCCCCGGGACAGGGGGCAGATACGCAGTATTTT.

The genes are TRBV18 and TRBJ2-1; 10 bases match TRBD2. Germline V CDR1 and CDR2: KGHSH, LQKENI. This CDR3 contains 18 residues. Trimming took 1 base from V and 6 from J; bases not matched to a gene: 12. CDR3 loop: CASSPRFLLAGGRNEQFF. The DNA of the CDR3 is TGTGCCAGCTCACCACGCTTTCTGTTAGCGGGAGGTCGCAATGAGCAGTTCTTC. Combining the CDR3 with reference TRBV18 and TRBJ2-1 gives the whole variable domain NAGVMQNPRHLVRRRGQEARLRCSPMKGHSHVYWYRQLPEEGLKFMVYLQKENIIDESGMPKERFSAEFPKEGPSILRIQQVVRGDSAAYFCASSPRFLLAGGRNEQFFGPGTRLTVL.

The chain recombines TRBV7-2 with TRBJ1-3; the D is unclear. The CDR3 has 14 amino acids. Germline CDR1 and CDR2: SGHTA and FQGNSA. The V end was cut by 5 bases, the J end by 10 bases, with 18 bases between. CDR3 in amino acids: CASSLGAGMRTIYF. In DNA, the CDR3 is TGTGCCAGCAGCCTAGGTGCGGGGATGCGGACCATATATTTT.

By its share, this clone is medium-sized. The chain links TRBV9 to TRBJ2-6; perhaps TRBD1 as D (6 bases). Germline-derived CDR1 and CDR2 are SGDLS and YYNGEE. Trimming removed 2 bases at V and 1 base at J, with 13 bases between. This CDR3 region has 17 residues. The CDR3: CASSVTGFISGANVLTF. The CDR3, as DNA: TGTGCCAGCAGCGTTACAGGGTTCATATCTGGGGCCAACGTCCTGACTTTC.

The chain joins TRBV5-6 to TRBJ1-2; weak D call: TRBD1 (5 bases). The CDR3 totals 15 residues. Germline V CDR1 and CDR2: SGHDT, YYEEEE. V was pared by 5 bases and J by 1 base, with 15 bases between. Written as DNA, the CDR3 is TGTGCCAGCAGGAAGGGGCCCGGGAGTAACTATGGCTACACCTTC. Translating it yields CASRKGPGSNYGYTF.

The chain joins TRBV21-1 to TRBJ2-7; TRBD2 was called by the table and not checked on the DNA. TRBV21-1 is a pseudogene segment. This CDR3 has 17 residues. DNA of the CDR3: TGTGCCAGCAGCAAAGAGTGGGTAGCGGGAGGTCCTAACGAGCAGTACGTC. Encoded protein: CASSKEWVAGGPNEQYV.

This sequence joins TRBV6-1 and TRBJ1-2; 9 bases are a match to TRBD1. The CDR3 sequence is 14 residues long. Trimming at V came to 8 bases and at J to 4 bases, leaving 8 bases not matched to a gene. Germline assignment: CDR1 MNHNS and CDR2 SASEGT. CDR3 coding DNA: TGTGCCAGCCAATACCTGGGACAGGGCTATGGCTACACCTTC. This gives the protein CASQYLGQGYGYTF.

J is TRBJ2-2 and V is TRBV27; D possibly corresponds to TRBD2 (5 bases). CDR1 is MNHEY, CDR2 SMNVEV, per germline (reference sequence). The CDR3 extends over 14 amino acids. V was clipped by 6 bases and J by 6 bases, with 14 bases between them. CDR3 sequence: CASSPLGGSGELFF. The CDR3 coding sequence is TGTGCCAGCAGCCCCCTAGGAGGTTCCGGGGAGCTGTTTTTT.

A few counts support this clone. The chain has TRBV6-2 or TRBV6-3 and TRBJ1-5; TRBD1 matches 12 bases. There are 19 residues in the CDR3. In germline, CDR1 is MNHEY, CDR2 SVGEGT. The trim removed 5 bases at V and 0 bases at J, leaving 11 bases unmatched. The CDR3 region has the DNA TGTGCCAGCAGTCTCGCCCGGGACAGGGGGCTTTATAGCAATCAGCCCCAGCATTTT. As protein: CASSLARDRGLYSNQPQHF.

The V gene is TRBV10-3, the J gene TRBJ2-3; 12 bases match TRBD2. V lost 6 bases and J lost 0; bases outside the gene matches: 4. This CDR3 has 16 residues. Germline V CDR1 and CDR2: ENHRY, SYGVKD. The CDR3 sequence: CAIRRGTSGSTDTQYF. The CDR3, as DNA: TGTGCCATCAGGCGGGGGACTAGCGGGAGCACAGATACGCAGTATTTT.

The rearrangement links TRBV6-5 to TRBJ2-2; 7 bases match TRBD1. Germline-derived CDR1 and CDR2 are MNHEY and SVGAGI. The CDR3 runs to 13 residues. With V trimmed by 5 bases and J by 5 bases, 2 bases remained unmatched. CDR3: CASSIQGTGELFF. CDR3 nucleotides: TGTGCCAGCAGTATACAGGGGACCGGGGAGCTGTTTTTT.

The chain has TRBV9 and TRBJ2-3; 10 nucleotides agree with TRBD2. The length of the CDR3 is 18 residues. Losses at the gene ends were 4 bases for V and 3 bases for J; bases not matched to a gene: 14. The germline V gene encodes CDR1 SGDLS and CDR2 YYNGEE. The CDR3 sequence is CASSPEGGAGGPTDTQYF. CDR3 DNA sequence: TGTGCCAGCAGCCCAGAGGGGGGAGCGGGAGGGCCAACAGATACGCAGTATTTT.

This clone was detected only once. V and J are TRBV6-2 or TRBV6-3 and TRBJ2-1, with 9 bases identical to TRBD2. This CDR3 comprises 14 residues. Per germline, CDR1 MNHEY and CDR2 SVGEGT. V was clipped by 6 bases and J by 5 bases; unmatched bases: 5. This CDR3 reads CASSLAGEDNEQFF. The CDR3 DNA is TGTGCCAGCAGCTTAGCGGGAGAGGACAATGAGCAGTTCTTC.

The rearrangement joins TRBV27 to TRBJ1-3; possible D gene TRBD1, 6 bases. With 5 bases removed from V and 0 bases from J, the gap between germline ends came to 11 bases. CDR3 length: 15 amino acids. Per the germline V gene, CDR1 is MNHEY and CDR2 is SMNVEV (reference sequence). The CDR3 protein is CASSPGQISGNTIYF. CDR3 DNA sequence: TGTGCCAGCAGTCCGGGACAAATCTCTGGAAACACCATATATTTT.

The V gene is TRBV5-8, the J gene TRBJ2-2; no definite D call. CDR1 is SGHTS and CDR2 is YDEGEE in the germline V gene. The V end lost 0 bases, the J end lost 4 bases, and 4 bases lay between the germline ends. This CDR3 comprises 13 residues. CDR3 amino acids: CASSLVITGELFF. CDR3 nucleotide sequence: TGTGCCAGCAGCTTGGTTATCACCGGGGAGCTGTTTTTT.

The V gene is TRBV5-6, the J gene TRBJ2-3, with 7 bases lining up with TRBD1. The germline V gene encodes CDR1 SGHDT and CDR2 YYEEEE. The CDR3 is 15 residues long. V was clipped by 6 bases and J by 2 bases; unmatched bases: 9. The CDR3 is CASTSRGGLTDTQYF. In nucleotides, the CDR3 is TGTGCCAGCACCTCGAGAGGGGGCCTCACAGATACGCAGTATTTT.

The chain joins TRBV7-9 to TRBJ2-7, with a possible D match to TRBD2 (5 bases). The CDR3 has 15 amino acids. Trimming stripped 1 base from V and 1 base from J, with 11 bases between. CDR1 and CDR2 from the germline V gene are SEHNR and FQNEAQ (reference sequence). The CDR3 DNA reads TGTGCCAGCAGCTTAGGTACCCGGGGTTCCTACGAGCAGTACGTC. It yields the protein CASSLGTRGSYEQYV.

This clone has just a few counts. The V gene is TRBV21-1, the J gene TRBJ2-7; the table's D call, TRBD2, was not checked against the DNA. TRBV21-1 is termed a pseudogene. This CDR3 region has 17 residues. Written as DNA, the CDR3 is TGTGCCAGCAGCAAAGTTCAGGAGGTTACGAGCTCCTACGAGCAGTACGTC. Its protein is CASSKVQEVTSSYEQYV.

The J gene is TRBJ1-2, the V gene TRBV24-1; weak D call: TRBD1 (5 bases). The CDR3 length is 14 residues. Trimming took 8 bases from V and 6 from J, leaving 18 bases between them. Germline V CDR1 and CDR2: KGHDR, SFDVKD. DNA for the CDR3: TGTGCCACCACACCTCCCCACACGGGGGATGGCTACACCTTC. Translated: CATTPPHTGDGYTF.

This clone was seen once. The gene calls are TRBV5-1 and TRBJ1-3; perhaps TRBD1 as D (5 bases). The CDR3 is 16 amino acids. Trimming left V 1 base short and J 4 bases short, with 15 bases between. The V gene's germline CDR1 is SGHRS and CDR2 YFSETQ. The CDR3 spells CASSLRAQGSGNTIYF. The CDR3 DNA reads TGCGCCAGCAGCTTGCGAGCTCAGGGTTCAGGAAACACCATATATTTT.